This TCR beta chain was retrieved from a study of blood T cell repertoires in COVID-19. This CDR3 spans 17 amino acids. The J segment lost 4 bases and the V segment lost 0 bases, leaving 7 bases of the junction unmatched. The germline gives CDR1 LNHNV, CDR2 YYDKDF (reference sequence). TCRdb's copy holds only in-frame clones and misses some; the assay was immunoSEQ multiplex PCR. The table records nearly 250,000 clones, around four fifths of them present only once. The chain carries TRBV15 and TRBJ2-2; 8 bases agree with TRBD1. Sequencing was carried out using peripheral blood. The TCR originated in a woman of 80 years or more with acute or convalescent COVID-19. Here the CDR3 DNA reads TGTGCCACCAGCAGAGATCGCTCAGGGGGCCTCACCGGGGAGCTGTTTTTT. Its protein is CATSRDRSGGLTGELFF.